One and the same sample provided the 3 T cell receptor beta chains below, sequenced in a study of T cells in Graves' hyperthyroidism and ophthalmopathy. What was amplified from RNA transcripts were TCR beta CDR3 regions. The HTBI primer set served for first-round RT-PCR of the TCR CDR3. TCRdb analysed the multiplex PCR reads with MiXCR anew, one entry per CDR3 protein. The sample contains a few hundred thousand distinct CDR3 sequences, about a fifth of which appear only once. What was sequenced was blood. The source of these receptors is a man younger than 35 with Graves' ophthalmopathy.

This clonotype was seen at least ten times. The rearrangement links TRBV2 to TRBJ1-1; 8 positions agree with TRBD1. From germline, CDR1 is SNHLY and CDR2 FYNNEI. This CDR3 comprises 15 residues. The trim removed 4 bases at V and 0 bases at J, leaving 4 bases unmatched. CDR3 sequence: CASSGQGIMNTEAFF. The CDR3, as DNA: TGTGCCAGCAGTGGACAGGGGATAATGAACACTGAAGCTTTCTTT.

This clonotype occurred many times. The chain couples TRBV7-3 to TRBJ1-1; TRBD1 aligns across 7 bases. With 4 bases clipped from V and 8 bases from J, the junction kept 7 bases outside the gene matches. Germline V gene sequence: CDR1 SGHTA, CDR2 FQGTGA. The CDR3 has 13 amino acids. The CDR3 DNA sequence: TGTGCCAGCAGCTCAGGGGGACGAGCAGAAGCTTTCTTT. Residues: CASSSGGRAEAFF.

The V gene is TRBV24-1, the J gene TRBJ1-2; TRBD1 agrees at 7 bases. Germline V lookup: CDR1 KGHDR, CDR2 SFDVKD. Losses at the gene ends were 4 bases for V and 8 bases for J; bases not matched to a gene: 9. The length of the CDR3 is 14 residues. CDR3 amino acids: CATSDNGRGGGYTF. In DNA, the CDR3 is TGTGCCACCAGTGACAATGGCAGGGGGGGCGGCTACACCTTC.